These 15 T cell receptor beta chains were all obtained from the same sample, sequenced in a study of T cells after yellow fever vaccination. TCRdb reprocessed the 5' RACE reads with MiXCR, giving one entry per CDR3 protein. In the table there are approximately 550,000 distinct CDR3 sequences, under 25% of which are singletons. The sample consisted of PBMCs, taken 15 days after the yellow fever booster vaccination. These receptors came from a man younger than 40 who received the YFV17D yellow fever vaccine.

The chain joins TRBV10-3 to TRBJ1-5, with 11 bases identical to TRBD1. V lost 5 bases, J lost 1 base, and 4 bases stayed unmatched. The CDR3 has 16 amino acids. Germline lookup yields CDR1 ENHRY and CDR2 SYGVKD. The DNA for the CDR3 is TGTGCCATCAGTACCGGGACAGGGGGGAGCAATCAGCCCCAGCATTTT. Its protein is CAISTGTGGSNQPQHF.

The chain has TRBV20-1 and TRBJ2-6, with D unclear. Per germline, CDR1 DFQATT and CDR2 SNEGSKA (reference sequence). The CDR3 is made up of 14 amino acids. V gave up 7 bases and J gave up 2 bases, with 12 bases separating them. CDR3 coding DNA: TGCAGTGTCACACAGAGCCCTGGGGCCAACGTCCTGACTTTC. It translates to CSVTQSPGANVLTF.

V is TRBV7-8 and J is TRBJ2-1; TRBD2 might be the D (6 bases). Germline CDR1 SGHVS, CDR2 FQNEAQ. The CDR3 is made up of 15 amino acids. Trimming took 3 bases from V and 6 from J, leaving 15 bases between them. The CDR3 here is CASSFWASESNEQFF. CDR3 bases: TGTGCCAGCAGCTTTTGGGCTAGCGAATCCAATGAGCAGTTCTTC.

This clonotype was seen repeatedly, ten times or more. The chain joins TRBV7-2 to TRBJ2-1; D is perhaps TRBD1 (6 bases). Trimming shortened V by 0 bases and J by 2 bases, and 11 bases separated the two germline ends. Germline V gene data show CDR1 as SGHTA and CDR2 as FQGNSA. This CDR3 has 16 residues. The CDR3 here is CASSLAGTTAYNEQFF. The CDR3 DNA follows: TGTGCCAGCAGCTTAGCCGGGACAACCGCCTACAATGAGCAGTTCTTC.

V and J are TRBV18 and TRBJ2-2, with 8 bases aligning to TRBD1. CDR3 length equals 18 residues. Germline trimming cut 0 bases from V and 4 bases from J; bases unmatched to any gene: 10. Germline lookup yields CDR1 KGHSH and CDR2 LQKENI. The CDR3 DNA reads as TGTGCCAGCTCACCACCGTTTGGACAGGGCGCTCTCACCGGGGAGCTGTTTTTT. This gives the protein CASSPPFGQGALTGELFF. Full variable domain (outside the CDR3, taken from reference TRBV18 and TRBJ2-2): NAGVMQNPRHLVRRRGQEARLRCSPMKGHSHVYWYRQLPEEGLKFMVYLQKENIIDESGMPKERFSAEFPKEGPSILRIQQVVRGDSAAYFCASSPPFGQGALTGELFFGEGSRLTVL.

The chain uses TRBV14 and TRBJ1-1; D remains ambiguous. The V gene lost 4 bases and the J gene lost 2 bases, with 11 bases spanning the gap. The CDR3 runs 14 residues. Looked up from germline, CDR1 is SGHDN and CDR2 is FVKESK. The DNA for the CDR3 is TGTGCCAGCAGCCTCCAACCGTCTAACACTGAAGCTTTCTTT. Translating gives CASSLQPSNTEAFF.

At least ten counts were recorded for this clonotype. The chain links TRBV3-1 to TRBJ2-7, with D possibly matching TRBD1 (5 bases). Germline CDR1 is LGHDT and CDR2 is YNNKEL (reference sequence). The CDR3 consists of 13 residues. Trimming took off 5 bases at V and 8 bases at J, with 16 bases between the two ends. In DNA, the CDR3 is TGTGCCAGCAGCGGGGTCTCACAGGCCAAGCAGTACTTC. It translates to CASSGVSQAKQYF.

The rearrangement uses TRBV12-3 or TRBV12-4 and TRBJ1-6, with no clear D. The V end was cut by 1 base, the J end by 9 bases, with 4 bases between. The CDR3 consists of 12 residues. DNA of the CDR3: TGTGCCAGCAGTTTAGTTGCTTCACCCCTCCACTTT. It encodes CASSLVASPLHF.

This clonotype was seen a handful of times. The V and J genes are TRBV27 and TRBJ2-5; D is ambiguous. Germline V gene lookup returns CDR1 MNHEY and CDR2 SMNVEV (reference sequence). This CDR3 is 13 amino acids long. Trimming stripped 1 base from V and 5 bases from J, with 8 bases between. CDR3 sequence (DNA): TGTGCCAGCAGTTTATTTTCCTGGGAGACCCAGTACTTC. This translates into CASSLFSWETQYF.

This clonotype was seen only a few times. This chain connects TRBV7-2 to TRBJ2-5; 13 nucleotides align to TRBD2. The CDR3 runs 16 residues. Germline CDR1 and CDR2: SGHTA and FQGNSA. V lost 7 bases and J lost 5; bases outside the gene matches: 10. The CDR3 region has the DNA TGTGCCAGCACCTCGGGGACTAGCGGGATCAGGGAGACCCAGTACTTC. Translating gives CASTSGTSGIRETQYF.

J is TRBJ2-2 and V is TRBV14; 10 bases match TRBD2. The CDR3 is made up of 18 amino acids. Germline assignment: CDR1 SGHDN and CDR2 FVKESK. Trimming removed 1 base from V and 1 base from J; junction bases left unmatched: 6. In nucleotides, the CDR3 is TGTGCCAGCAGCCAAGGTCCTTCTAGCGGGAGGAACACCGGGGAGCTGTTTTTT. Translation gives CASSQGPSSGRNTGELFF. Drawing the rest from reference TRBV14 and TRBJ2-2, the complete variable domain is EAGVTQFPSHSVIEKGQTVTLRCDPISGHDNLYWYRRVMGKEIKFLLHFVKESKQDESGMPNNRFLAERTGGTYSTLKVQPAELEDSGVYFCASSQGPSSGRNTGELFFGEGSRLTVL.

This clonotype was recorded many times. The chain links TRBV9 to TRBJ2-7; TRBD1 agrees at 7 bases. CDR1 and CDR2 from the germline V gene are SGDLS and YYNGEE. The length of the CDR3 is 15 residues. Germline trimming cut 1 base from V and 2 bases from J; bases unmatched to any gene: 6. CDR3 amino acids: CASSVTGQLPYEQYF. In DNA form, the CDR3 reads TGTGCCAGCAGCGTAACGGGACAGCTCCCCTACGAGCAGTACTTC.

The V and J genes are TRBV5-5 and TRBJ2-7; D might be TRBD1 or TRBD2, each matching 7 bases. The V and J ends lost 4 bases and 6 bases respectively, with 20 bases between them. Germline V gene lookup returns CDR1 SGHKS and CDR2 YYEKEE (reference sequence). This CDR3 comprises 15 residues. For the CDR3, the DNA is TGTGCCAGCAGCACCGTTTTGACAGGGAGGGTCGAGCAGTACTTC. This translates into CASSTVLTGRVEQYF.

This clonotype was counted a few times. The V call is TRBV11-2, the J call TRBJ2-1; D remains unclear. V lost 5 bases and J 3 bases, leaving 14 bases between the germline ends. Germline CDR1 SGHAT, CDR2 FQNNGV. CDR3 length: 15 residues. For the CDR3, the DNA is TGTGCCAGCAGCCCCCTCGACGAACACTACAATGAGCAGTTCTTC. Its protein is CASSPLDEHYNEQFF.

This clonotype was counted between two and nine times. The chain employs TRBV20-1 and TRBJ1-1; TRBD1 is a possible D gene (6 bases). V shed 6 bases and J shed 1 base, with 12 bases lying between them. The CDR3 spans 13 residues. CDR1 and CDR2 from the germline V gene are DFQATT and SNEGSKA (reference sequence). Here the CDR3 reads CSARPDRNTEAFF. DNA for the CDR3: TGCAGTGCCCGCCCGGACAGGAACACTGAAGCTTTCTTT.